This T cell receptor (beta chain) was retrieved from a study of T cells in Graves' hyperthyroidism and ophthalmopathy. Findings and limits, study-wide: The model's output predicted ophthalmopathy at a median of around 7 months prior to onset.

TCR beta CDR3 region amplification was performed from RNA transcripts. HTBI primers were the set used in a first-round RT-PCR of the TCR CDR3. One entry per CDR3 protein results from TCRdb running MiXCR on the multiplex PCR reads. The table includes some 600,000 distinct CDR3 sequences, over 11% detected once. The CDR3 totals 15 residues. The germline V and J ends were trimmed by 6 bases and 7 bases, with 18 bases remaining between them. Per germline, CDR1 SNHLY and CDR2 FYNNEI. Ahead of any ophthalmopathy symptoms, the blood sample was obtained at the first diagnosis of hyperthyroidism. Extraction of PBMCs used 10 ml of fresh peripheral blood. This clonotype was observed at least ten times. Antigen: not known.

Specimen: blood. This chain links TRBV2 with TRBJ2-2; a possible D gene is TRBD2 (6 bases). This clonotype was sampled from a woman under 40 with Graves' hyperthyroidism that later progressed to Graves' ophthalmopathy. Here the CDR3 reads CASSVAATAVGELFF. CDR3 nucleotides: TGTGCCAGCAGCGTAGCGGCTACGGCGGTCGGGGAGCTGTTTTTT.